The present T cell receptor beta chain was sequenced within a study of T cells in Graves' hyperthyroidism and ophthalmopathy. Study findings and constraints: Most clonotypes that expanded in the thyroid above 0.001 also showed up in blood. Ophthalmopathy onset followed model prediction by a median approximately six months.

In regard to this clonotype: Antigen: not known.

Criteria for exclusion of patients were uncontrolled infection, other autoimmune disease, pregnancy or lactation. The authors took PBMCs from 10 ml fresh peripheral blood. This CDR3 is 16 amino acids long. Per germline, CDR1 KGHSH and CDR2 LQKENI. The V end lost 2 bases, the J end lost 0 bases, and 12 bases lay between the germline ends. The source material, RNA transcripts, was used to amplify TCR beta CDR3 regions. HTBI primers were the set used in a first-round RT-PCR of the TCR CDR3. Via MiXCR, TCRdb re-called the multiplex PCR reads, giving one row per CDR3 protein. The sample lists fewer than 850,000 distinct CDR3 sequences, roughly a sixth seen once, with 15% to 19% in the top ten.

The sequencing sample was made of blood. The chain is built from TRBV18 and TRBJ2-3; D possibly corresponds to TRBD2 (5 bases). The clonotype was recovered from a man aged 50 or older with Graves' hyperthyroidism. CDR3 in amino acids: CASSPNTGMSTDTQYF. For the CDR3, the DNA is TGTGCCAGCTCACCAAATACCGGGATGAGCACAGATACGCAGTATTTT.